This TCR beta chain derives from a study of blood T cells in healthy people across ages. On this clonotype: Its antigen is undetermined.

Study-wide findings and caveats: Samples with more naive T cells showed higher observed beta diversity. Higher diversity, along with more naive CD4+ cells, distinguished long-lived donors from aged donors.

V lost 0 bases and J lost 7, with 10 bases in between. This CDR3 comprises 14 residues. Germline loops: CDR1 SGHTA, CDR2 FQGNSA. With a J-beta primer mix and a sample-barcoded 5' primer, a second PCR ran roughly 6 to 11 cycles. From the 5' RACE reads, TCRdb called clonotypes with MiXCR, one entry per CDR3 protein. The sample includes about 1.8 million distinct CDR3 sequences, around 50% seen only once; the top ten take roughly 2.1%. The specimen sequenced was blood. This sequence originates from a woman in her forties in good health. The chain uses TRBV7-2 and TRBJ2-1; D not resolved. The CDR3 nucleotides read TGTGCCAGCAGCTTAGCGTTGCAGATAAATGAGCAGTTCTTC. This translates into CASSLALQINEQFF.